This TCR beta chain came from a study of cytomegalovirus exposure and HLA in healthy donors. Trimming removed 1 base from V and 3 bases from J; junction bases left unmatched: 6. The germline V gene encodes CDR1 MNHEY and CDR2 SMNVEV (reference sequence). CDR3 size: 17 residues. Study-wide points: Researchers reported from a later analysis that most CMV-associated TCR beta chains appeared HLA-restricted. When analyzed later, a missense DCLRE1C variant was found to be linked to TCR beta V- and J-gene trimming. Earlier analysis looked at TCR beta V segments, and most were productive about 87% or about 30% of the time.

The PCR was carried out with 60 Vbeta primers and 13 Jbeta primers. Method: immunoSEQ multiplex PCR; TCRdb's copy keeps in-frame clones and lacks some. The sample carries fewer than 200,000 clones, roughly 78% recorded once. This clone was recorded once. Its antigen is undetermined. This rearrangement joins TRBV27 to TRBJ2-6; 7 bases agree with TRBD1. The receptor was derived from a woman in her 40s in good health and CMV-seronegative. The sequenced sample was PBMCs. CDR3 amino acids: CASSLLKGALGANVLTF. CDR3 in DNA: TGTGCCAGCAGTTTATTAAAGGGGGCGCTTGGGGCCAACGTCCTGACTTTC.